These 23 T cell receptor beta chains were sequenced from one sample in a study of T cell responses to AZD1222 COVID-19 vaccine. TCRdb's table, derived via immunoSEQ multiplex PCR, lists solely in-frame clones and lacks some. The sample lists 150,000 or so clones; around 85% were seen once. This material consisted of peripheral blood, taken after recovery from COVID-19. These receptors originate from an adult who had recovered from COVID-19.

The rearrangement links TRBV28 to TRBJ2-5; D gene ambiguous. Germline CDR1 MDHEN, CDR2 SYDVKM. V was cut by 3 bases and J by 0 bases, with 8 bases left in between. The CDR3 consists of 14 residues. The CDR3: CASSFKRYQETQYF. The CDR3 nucleotides read TGTGCCAGCAGTTTTAAACGGTACCAAGAGACCCAGTACTTC.

The chain combines TRBV13 with TRBJ2-5; D is possibly TRBD1 (6 bases). V was trimmed by 5 bases and J by 3 bases, leaving 10 bases between them. Per the germline V gene, CDR1 is PRHDT and CDR2 is FYEKMQ (reference sequence). This CDR3 comprises 13 residues. The CDR3 here is CASSKDSKETQYF. DNA for the CDR3: TGTGCCAGCAGCAAGGACAGCAAAGAGACCCAGTACTTC.

V and J are TRBV7-2 and TRBJ1-2, with D perhaps matching TRBD1 (6 bases). The CDR3 runs 13 residues. Trimming stripped 1 base from V and 9 bases from J, with 12 bases between. Germline lookup yields CDR1 SGHTA and CDR2 FQGNSA. The CDR3 DNA sequence: TGTGCCAGCAGCTTAGTACAGGGAGGAAGCTACACCTTC. Translating gives CASSLVQGGSYTF.

The rearrangement links TRBV4-1 to TRBJ2-2, with TRBD2 as a possible D gene (6 bases). Germline CDR1 MGHRA, CDR2 YSYEKL. The CDR3 length is 16 residues. Trimming removed 2 bases from V and 2 bases from J, with 12 bases in between. The CDR3 sequence is CASSQRRGSNTGELFF. DNA for the CDR3: TGCGCCAGCAGCCAACGGAGGGGCTCCAACACCGGGGAGCTGTTTTTT.

The V call is TRBV12-3 or TRBV12-4, the J call TRBJ1-5; D gene ambiguous. There are 13 residues in the CDR3. V was cut by 9 bases and J by 7 bases, with 16 bases left in between. CDR3 protein: CASSREGGQPQHF. The CDR3, as DNA: TGTGCCAGTTCGAGGGAGGGAGGCCAGCCCCAGCATTTT.

The sample holds one count of this clone. V is TRBV24-1 and J is TRBJ2-2; D may match TRBD1 or TRBD2 (5 bases each). The CDR3 is made up of 14 amino acids. Germline V gives CDR1 KGHDR, CDR2 SFDVKD. With 7 bases removed from V and 1 base from J, the gap between germline ends came to 9 bases. CDR3 in DNA: TGTGCCACCAGGGGGGACGGGAACACCGGGGAGCTGTTTTTT. Translated, it gives CATRGDGNTGELFF.

This clone was recorded once. The gene calls are TRBV5-1 and TRBJ2-5; D remains ambiguous. The CDR3 is made up of 13 amino acids. Germline assignment: CDR1 SGHRS and CDR2 YFSETQ. V lost 0 bases and J 9 bases, leaving 12 bases between the germline ends. CDR3 protein: CASSLGHTVSQYF. Here the CDR3 DNA reads TGCGCCAGCAGCTTGGGACATACGGTCTCCCAGTACTTC.

J is TRBJ1-2 and V is TRBV6-1; no clear D gene. The germline V gene encodes CDR1 MNHNS and CDR2 SASEGT. Trimming stripped 3 bases from V and 2 bases from J, with 7 bases between. The CDR3 contains 13 residues. The DNA for the CDR3 is TGTGCCAGCAGTGATACCAGAAACTATGGCTACACCTTC. Encoded protein: CASSDTRNYGYTF.

This clone has just one count. The gene calls are TRBV19 and TRBJ2-3; a weak D match, TRBD2 (7 bases). The CDR3 has 17 amino acids. V lost 1 base to trimming and J lost 2 bases, with 16 bases between them. Germline assignment: CDR1 LNHDA and CDR2 SQIVND (reference sequence). The CDR3 nucleotides read TGTGCCAGTAGTATAGGAGCGGCGGGGGCCTACACAGATACGCAGTATTTT. This codes for CASSIGAAGAYTDTQYF.

This clone turned up a few times. This chain joins TRBV7-9 and TRBJ1-2; no clear D. Looked up from germline, CDR1 is SEHNR and CDR2 is FQNEAQ (reference sequence). V was clipped by 5 bases and J by 3 bases, with 13 bases between them. The CDR3 has 14 residues. CDR3 sequence reads: CASSTPWKDYGYTF. CDR3 nucleotide sequence: TGTGCCAGCAGCACTCCCTGGAAGGACTATGGCTACACCTTC.

J is TRBJ2-1 and V is TRBV27; no clear D gene. The germline V gene encodes CDR1 MNHEY and CDR2 SMNVEV (reference sequence). This CDR3 contains 14 residues. The V and J ends lost 3 bases and 4 bases respectively, with 10 bases between them. CDR3 region: CASSFRQWYNEQFF. In DNA, the CDR3 is TGTGCCAGCAGTTTTCGTCAGTGGTACAATGAGCAGTTCTTC.

The rearrangement uses TRBV27 and TRBJ1-3; tentatively, D is TRBD1 (5 bases). V lost 7 bases, J lost 3 bases, and 13 bases lay in between. Germline values: CDR1 MNHEY, CDR2 SMNVEV (reference sequence). The length of the CDR3 is 14 residues. The CDR3 sequence: CASKLFQGGNTIYF. CDR3 nucleotides: TGTGCCAGCAAGTTATTCCAGGGTGGAAACACCATATATTTT.

The chain carries TRBV20-1 and TRBJ2-2; D unclear. The germline V gene has CDR1 DFQATT and CDR2 SNEGSKA (reference sequence). Trimming pared 3 bases from V and 1 base from J, leaving 6 bases between. This CDR3 is 13 amino acids long. The CDR3, as DNA: TGCAGTGCTAGTAACAAGAACACCGGGGAGCTGTTTTTT. It encodes CSASNKNTGELFF.

The chain links TRBV28 to TRBJ2-7, with TRBD1 matching over 9 bases. Trimming took 5 bases from V and 5 from J; bases not matched to a gene: 22. The germline gives CDR1 MDHEN, CDR2 SYDVKM. The length of the CDR3 is 19 residues. DNA for the CDR3: TGTGCCAGCAGTCTAATTGGTACCGTGAGCCGGGACAGGGACCACGAGCAGTACTTC. Protein: CASSLIGTVSRDRDHEQYF.

The chain joins TRBV5-1 to TRBJ2-5; D tentatively fits TRBD1 or TRBD2 (5 bases each). The ends were cut back, 2 bases at V and 6 bases at J, with 8 bases in the middle. Germline V lookup: CDR1 SGHRS, CDR2 YFSETQ. This CDR3 has 12 amino acids. The CDR3 here is CASSLEGQTQYF. In DNA form, the CDR3 reads TGCGCCAGCAGCTTAGAGGGACAGACCCAGTACTTC.

This clone appeared once. The gene calls are TRBV11-1 and TRBJ1-1; D is uncertain. Trimming pared 5 bases from V and 4 bases from J, leaving 5 bases between. The CDR3 has 11 residues. CDR1 SGHAT and CDR2 FQDESV come from the germline V gene (reference sequence). CDR3 sequence: CASSLSTEAFF. The CDR3 DNA is TGTGCCAGCAGCCTGAGCACTGAAGCTTTCTTT. The variable domain in full, with the rest retrieved from reference TRBV11-1 and TRBJ1-1, is EAEVAQSPRYKITEKSQAVAFWCDPISGHATLYWYRQILGQGPELLVQFQDESVVDDSQLPKDRFSAERLKGVDSTLKIQPAELGDSAMYLCASSLSTEAFFGQGTRLTVV.

This chain joins TRBV7-9 and TRBJ1-1; 8 bases align to TRBD1. The CDR3 loop spans 12 amino acids. Germline V lookup: CDR1 SEHNR, CDR2 FQNEAQ (reference sequence). After removal of 5 bases from V and 12 bases from J, the junction contained 8 bases not matched to a gene. CDR3 sequence reads: CASSEGQGRTFF. Here the CDR3 DNA reads TGTGCCAGCAGCGAAGGACAGGGTCGAACTTTCTTT. Full variable domain (remainder filled in from reference TRBV7-9 and TRBJ1-1): DTGVSQNPRHKITKRGQNVTFRCDPISEHNRLYWYRQTLGQGPEFLTYFQNEAQLEKSRLLSDRFSAERPKGSFSTLEIQRTEQGDSAMYLCASSEGQGRTFFGQGTRLTVV.

The chain couples TRBV5-6 to TRBJ2-7, with D hard to call. The CDR3 covers 12 residues. The germline V gene has CDR1 SGHDT and CDR2 YYEEEE. Between the trimmed V and J ends, which lost 4 bases and 3 bases, there was a span of 8 bases. CDR3 sequence: CASSVTDYEQYF. CDR3 coding DNA: TGTGCCAGCAGCGTTACAGACTACGAGCAGTACTTC. Drawing the rest from reference TRBV5-6 and TRBJ2-7, the complete variable domain is DAGVTQSPTHLIKTRGQQVTLRCSPKSGHDTVSWYQQALGQGPQFIFQYYEEEERQRGNFPDRFSGHQFPNYSSELNVNALLLGDSALYLCASSVTDYEQYFGPGTRLTVT.

The V call is TRBV11-2, the J call TRBJ1-1; the D is unclear. The V and J ends lost 4 bases and 1 base respectively, with 7 bases between them. CDR3 length equals 13 residues. Germline loops: CDR1 SGHAT, CDR2 FQNNGV. The CDR3 sequence: CASSSQPNTEAFF. The CDR3 nucleotides are TGTGCCAGCAGCTCTCAGCCGAACACTGAAGCTTTCTTT.

This sequence joins TRBV6-5 and TRBJ1-5; tentative D call: TRBD1 (5 bases). The length of the CDR3 is 15 residues. Deletions cut 9 bases from V and 0 bases from J, with 15 bases between. Germline values: CDR1 MNHEY, CDR2 SVGAGI. The CDR3 sequence is CASGMGLYSNQPQHF. The CDR3, as DNA: TGTGCCAGTGGGATGGGGCTCTATAGCAATCAGCCCCAGCATTTT.

The V and J genes are TRBV19 and TRBJ1-5; 9 nucleotides align to TRBD1. From germline, CDR1 is LNHDA and CDR2 SQIVND (reference sequence). V shed 5 bases, J shed 4 bases, and the junction held 9 bases outside the gene matches. There are 16 residues in the CDR3. CDR3 sequence reads: CASSLTTGGKNQPQHF. CDR3 DNA: TGTGCCAGTAGTCTAACCACAGGGGGCAAGAATCAGCCCCAGCATTTT.

V usage is TRBV18 and J usage is TRBJ2-1, with a possible D match to TRBD1 (6 bases). Looked up from germline, CDR1 is KGHSH and CDR2 is LQKENI. Deletions cut 6 bases from V and 0 bases from J, with 15 bases between. The CDR3 runs 16 residues. This chain's CDR3 is CASSPNRASSYNEQFF. The CDR3 DNA is TGTGCCAGCTCCCCTAACAGGGCTAGCTCCTACAATGAGCAGTTCTTC.

This clone has just one count. The gene calls are TRBV5-6 and TRBJ2-5; no reliable D call. The CDR3 loop spans 13 amino acids. Germline CDR1 SGHDT, CDR2 YYEEEE. Between the trimmed V and J ends, which lost 0 bases and 1 base, there was a span of 4 bases. The CDR3 is CASSLGVQETQYF. The CDR3 DNA reads as TGTGCCAGCAGCTTGGGAGTCCAAGAGACCCAGTACTTC.